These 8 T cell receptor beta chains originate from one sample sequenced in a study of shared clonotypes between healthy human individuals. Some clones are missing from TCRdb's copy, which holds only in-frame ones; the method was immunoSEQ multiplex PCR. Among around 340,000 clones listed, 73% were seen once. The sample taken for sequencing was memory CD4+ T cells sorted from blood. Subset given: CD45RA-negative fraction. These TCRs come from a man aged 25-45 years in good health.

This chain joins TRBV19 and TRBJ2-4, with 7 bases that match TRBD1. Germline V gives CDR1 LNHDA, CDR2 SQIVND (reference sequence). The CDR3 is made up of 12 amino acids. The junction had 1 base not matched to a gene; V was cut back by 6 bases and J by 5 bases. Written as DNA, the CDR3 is TGTGCCAGTAGGGGACAGCAAAACATTCAGTACTTC. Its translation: CASRGQQNIQYF.

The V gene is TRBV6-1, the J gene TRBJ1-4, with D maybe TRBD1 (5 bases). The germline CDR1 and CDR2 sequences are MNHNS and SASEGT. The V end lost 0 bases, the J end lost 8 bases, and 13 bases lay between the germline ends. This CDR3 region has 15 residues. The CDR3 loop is CASSEAAATDEKLFF. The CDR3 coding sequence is TGTGCCAGCAGTGAAGCGGCCGCGACAGACGAAAAACTGTTTTTT.

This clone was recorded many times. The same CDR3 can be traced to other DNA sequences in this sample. The CDR3 region is CASSLRGTGGNTGELFF. Here the CDR3 DNA reads TGTGCCAGCAGCCTAAGGGGGACAGGGGGGAACACCGGGGAGCTGTTTTTT. The chain carries TRBV2 and TRBJ2-2; 11 positions match TRBD1. CDR3 length: 17 amino acids. Germline V gene data show CDR1 as SNHLY and CDR2 as FYNNEI. V was clipped by 6 bases and J by 1 base; unmatched bases: 7. Filled out from reference TRBV2 and TRBJ2-2, the complete variable domain reads EPEVTQTPSHQVTQMGQEVILRCVPISNHLYFYWYRQILGQKVEFLVSFYNNEISEKSEIFDDQFSVERPDGSNFTLKIRSTKLEDSAMYFCASSLRGTGGNTGELFFGEGSRLTVL.

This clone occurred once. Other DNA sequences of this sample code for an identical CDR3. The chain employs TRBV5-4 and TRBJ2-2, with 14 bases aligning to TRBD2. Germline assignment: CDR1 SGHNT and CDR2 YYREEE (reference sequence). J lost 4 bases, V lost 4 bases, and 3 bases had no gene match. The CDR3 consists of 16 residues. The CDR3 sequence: CASSPGLAGVTGELFF. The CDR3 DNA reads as TGTGCCAGCAGCCCGGGACTAGCGGGAGTCACCGGGGAGCTGTTTTTT.

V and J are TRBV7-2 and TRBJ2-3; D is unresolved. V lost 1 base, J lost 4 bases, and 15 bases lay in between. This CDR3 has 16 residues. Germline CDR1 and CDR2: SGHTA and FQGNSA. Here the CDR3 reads CASSLGLSLRADTQYF. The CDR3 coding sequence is TGTGCCAGCAGCTTAGGACTCTCTCTCCGTGCAGATACGCAGTATTTT.

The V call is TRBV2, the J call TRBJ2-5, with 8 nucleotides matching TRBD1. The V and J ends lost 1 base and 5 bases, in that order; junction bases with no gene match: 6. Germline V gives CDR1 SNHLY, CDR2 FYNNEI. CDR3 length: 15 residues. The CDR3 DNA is TGTGCCAGCAGTGAAGAGACAGGGGTTGCCGAGACCCAGTACTTC. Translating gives CASSEETGVAETQYF.

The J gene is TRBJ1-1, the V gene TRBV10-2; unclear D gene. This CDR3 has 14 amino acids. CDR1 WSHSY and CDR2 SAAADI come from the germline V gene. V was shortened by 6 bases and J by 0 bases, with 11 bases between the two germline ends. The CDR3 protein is CASRATLMNTEAFF. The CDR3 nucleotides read TGCGCCAGCAGGGCTACGTTAATGAACACTGAAGCTTTCTTT.

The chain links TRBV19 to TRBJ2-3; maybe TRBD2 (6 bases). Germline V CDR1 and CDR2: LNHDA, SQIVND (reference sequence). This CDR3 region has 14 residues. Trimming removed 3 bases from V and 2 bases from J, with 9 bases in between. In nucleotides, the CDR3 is TGTGCCAGTAGTATTTCGGGGGTCACAGATACGCAGTATTTT. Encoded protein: CASSISGVTDTQYF.